A selection of T cell receptor beta chains follows, all from one sample in a study of blood T cell repertoires in COVID-19. Clones were sequenced by immunoSEQ multiplex PCR, and TCRdb holds only the in-frame ones, with some missing. The sample holds fewer than 350,000 clones, under 90% seen once. The sample consisted of peripheral blood. The receptors were gathered from a woman aged 55-69 years with active or convalescent COVID-19. Each CDR3 is given with its conserved first and last residue. The D gene is left open where the match is weak. Some rows have no size entry. The others give once, few or many, or a class for an expanded clone.

len | abundance | j_gene | v_gene | d_gene | CDR3aa | CDR3nt
12 | - | TRBJ1-2 | TRBV14 | - | CASSQGGVGYTF | TGTGCCAGCAGCCAAGGCGGAGTTGGCTACACCTTC
18 | - | TRBJ2-2 | TRBV25-1 | TRBD1 | CASSGREGGQGWTGELFF | TGTGCCAGCAGTGGGCGGGAAGGGGGACAGGGATGGACCGGGGAGCTGTTTTTT
12 | - | TRBJ1-5 | TRBV19 | - | CASSIGGGPQHF | TGTGCCAGTAGTATTGGGGGGGGGCCCCAGCATTTT
19 | - | TRBJ2-3 | TRBV7-3 | TRBD2 | CASSLVPGRGGFGTDTQYF | TGTGCCAGCAGCTTAGTTCCCGGGCGGGGGGGCTTTGGCACAGATACGCAGTATTTT
19 | - | TRBJ2-1 | TRBV19 | TRBD2 | CASSIGGLAGVFATNEQFF | TGTGCCAGTAGTATAGGAGGACTAGCGGGGGTTTTTGCTACCAATGAGCAGTTCTTC
16 | - | TRBJ1-4 | TRBV7-3 | - | CASSLGGWDINEKLFF | TGTGCCAGCAGCTTAGGAGGGTGGGATATTAATGAAAAACTGTTTTTT
15 | - | TRBJ1-4 | TRBV2 | TRBD1 | CASIRQGSGGEKLFF | TGTGCCAGCATTAGACAGGGATCGGGTGGTGAAAAACTGTTTTTT
11 | - | TRBJ1-1 | TRBV12-5 | - | CASGWRTEAFF | TGTGCTAGTGGTTGGAGGACTGAAGCTTTCTTT
15 | once | TRBJ2-1 | TRBV9 | - | CASSVAPGAYNEQFF | TGTGCCAGCAGCGTAGCCCCGGGAGCCTACAATGAGCAGTTCTTC
16 | - | TRBJ1-2 | TRBV4-1 | TRBD1 | CASSQRGQGTNYGYTF | TGCGCCAGCAGCCAAAGGGGACAGGGGACTAACTATGGCTACACCTTC
13 | - | TRBJ1-5 | TRBV27 | - | CASSLSGDQPQHF | TGTGCCAGCAGTTTATCCGGTGATCAGCCCCAGCATTTT
13 | - | TRBJ1-6 | TRBV6-5 | TRBD1 | CASRGQGNSPLHF | TGTGCCAGCAGGGGACAGGGTAATTCACCCCTCCACTTT
14 | - | TRBJ2-1 | TRBV19 | TRBD1 | CASTPGQAYNEQFF | TGTGCCAGTACCCCTGGACAGGCCTACAATGAGCAGTTCTTC
15 | few | TRBJ1-1 | TRBV5-4 | TRBD1 | CASSKETGRITEAFF | TGTGCCAGCAGCAAAGAGACAGGGCGTATCACTGAAGCTTTCTTT
17 | - | TRBJ1-2 | TRBV10-3 | TRBD1 | CAISDRTGGGINYGYTF | TGTGCCATCAGTGATAGGACAGGGGGCGGGATAAACTATGGCTACACCTTC
13 | - | TRBJ2-7 | TRBV13 | - | CASKLQGSYEQYF | TGTGCCAGCAAACTCCAAGGGAGCTACGAGCAGTACTTC
15 | - | TRBJ2-3 | TRBV24-1 | - | CATSDGGAGTDTQYF | TGTGCCACCAGTGATGGAGGGGCGGGCACAGATACGCAGTATTTT
15 | - | TRBJ2-1 | TRBV18 | TRBD1 | CASSPEGQGRSEQFF | TGTGCCAGCTCACCCGAAGGACAGGGGCGTTCGGAGCAGTTCTTC
13 | many | TRBJ2-3 | TRBV20-1 | - | CSASVSVTDTQYF | TGCAGTGCTAGTGTGTCAGTCACAGATACGCAGTATTTT
14 | - | TRBJ1-2 | TRBV18 | TRBD1 | CASSPDRGFYGYTF | TGTGCCAGCTCGCCGGACAGGGGATTCTATGGCTACACCTTC
16 | - | TRBJ1-5 | TRBV19 | TRBD1 | CASSPRGQGGNQPQHF | TGTGCCAGTAGTCCCAGGGGACAGGGGGGCAATCAGCCCCAGCATTTT
13 | - | TRBJ1-5 | TRBV6-5 | - | CASIRGSNQPQHF | TGTGCCAGCATTAGGGGCAGCAATCAGCCCCAGCATTTT
18 | - | TRBJ2-1 | TRBV5-1 | TRBD2 | CASSLGTTSGAPYNEQFF | TGCGCCAGCAGCTTGGGGACGACTAGCGGGGCCCCCTACAATGAGCAGTTCTTC
15 | - | TRBJ2-7 | TRBV4-2 | - | CASSTRDLPPYEQYF | TGTGCCAGCAGCACCCGGGACTTACCCCCCTACGAGCAGTACTTC
17 | - | TRBJ2-5 | TRBV7-6 | TRBD2 | CASSLLGTSGGLAPQYF | TGTGCCAGCAGCTTACTGGGGACTAGCGGGGGGTTGGCGCCCCAGTACTTC
16 | - | TRBJ1-1 | TRBV27 | TRBD1 | CASSTYLRRDSREAFF | TGTGCCAGCAGTACCTATCTCCGCCGGGACAGCCGAGAAGCTTTCTTT
12 | - | TRBJ2-7 | TRBV28 | - | CASSLRLQGQYF | TGTGCCAGCAGTTTAAGGCTCCAGGGGCAGTACTTC
15 | - | TRBJ2-1 | TRBV19 | TRBD2 | CASSLAGDSYNEQFF | TGTGCCAGTAGTCTAGCGGGGGACTCCTACAATGAGCAGTTCTTC
15 | once | TRBJ2-7 | TRBV5-4 | TRBD2 | CASSPSRGGTYEQYF | TGTGCCAGCAGCCCCTCGCGGGGGGGTACCTACGAGCAGTACTTC
15 | - | TRBJ1-5 | TRBV19 | TRBD1 | CASRTGGLSNQPQHF | TGTGCCAGTAGGACAGGGGGTCTTAGCAATCAGCCCCAGCATTTT
14 | - | TRBJ1-1 | TRBV29-1 | - | CSVKLQGLNTEAFF | TGCAGCGTAAAGTTGCAGGGGCTCAACACTGAAGCTTTCTTT
16 | - | TRBJ2-2 | TRBV11-2 | TRBD2 | CASSLTSGGGSGKLFF | TGTGCCAGCAGCCTGACTAGCGGGGGGGGTTCCGGGAAGCTGTTTTTT
15 | - | TRBJ2-1 | TRBV7-2 | TRBD2 | CASSLAGGLYNEQFF | TGTGCCAGCAGCTTGGCGGGGGGGTTATACAATGAGCAGTTCTTC
14 | - | TRBJ2-7 | TRBV7-8 | TRBD1 | CASSYGTGDYEQYF | TGTGCCAGCAGCTACGGGACAGGGGACTACGAGCAGTACTTC
15 | - | TRBJ1-2 | TRBV15 | - | CATSRGTRGNYGYTF | TGTGCCACCAGCAGGGGAACTCGGGGGAACTATGGCTACACCTTC
16 | few | TRBJ1-2 | TRBV2 | - | CASSVGLLENNYGYTF | TGTGCCAGCAGTGTGGGCTTACTCGAGAATAACTATGGCTACACCTTC
14 | - | TRBJ1-2 | TRBV14 | TRBD1 | CASSPRQGTGGYTF | TGTGCCAGCAGCCCCCGACAGGGCACAGGGGGCTACACCTTC
13 | - | TRBJ1-5 | TRBV9 | - | CASSPVGAWPQHF | TGTGCCAGCAGCCCAGTGGGGGCCTGGCCCCAGCATTTT
15 | - | TRBJ2-7 | TRBV5-1 | TRBD2 | CASSLEGLGVHEQYF | TGCGCCAGCAGCTTGGAGGGACTAGGAGTCCACGAGCAGTACTTC
16 | - | TRBJ2-5 | TRBV19 | TRBD2 | CASSTWTSGVQETQYF | TGTGCCAGTAGTACTTGGACTAGCGGGGTCCAAGAGACCCAGTACTTC
15 | - | TRBJ2-3 | TRBV3-1/TRBV3-2 | - | CASSHIQASTDTQYF | TGTGCCAGCAGCCACATCCAGGCCAGCACAGATACGCAGTATTTT
16 | - | TRBJ2-7 | TRBV7-6 | - | CASSLAERGTNYEQYF | TGTGCCAGCAGCTTAGCGGAAAGAGGGACAAACTACGAGCAGTACTTC
15 | - | TRBJ1-2 | TRBV5-4 | TRBD1 | CASSLSGQIFYGYTF | TGTGCCAGCAGCTTGTCGGGACAGATATTCTATGGCTACACCTTC
15 | - | TRBJ2-1 | TRBV9 | - | CASSVDGVSAYEQFF | TGTGCCAGCAGCGTAGACGGGGTTAGCGCCTATGAGCAGTTCTTC
16 | - | TRBJ2-7 | TRBV6-2/TRBV6-3 | TRBD1 | CASSSRPGQGSYEQYF | TGTGCCAGCAGTTCCAGGCCGGGACAGGGGTCCTACGAGCAGTACTTC
14 | - | TRBJ1-6 | TRBV9 | - | CASSVVQANSPLHF | TGTGCCAGCAGCGTAGTGCAGGCTAATTCACCCCTCCACTTT
15 | - | TRBJ1-2 | TRBV6-1 | TRBD1 | CASSEGQGAGYGYTF | TGTGCCAGCAGTGAAGGGCAGGGGGCAGGCTATGGCTACACCTTC
15 | - | TRBJ1-6 | TRBV9 | TRBD1 | CASSERQGVGSPLHF | TGTGCCAGCAGCGAGAGACAGGGAGTGGGCTCACCCCTCCACTTT
13 | many | TRBJ1-2 | TRBV28 | - | CASSPDTFYGYTF | TGTGCCAGCAGTCCCGACACCTTCTATGGCTACACCTTC
14 | - | TRBJ2-3 | TRBV2 | - | CASSEGRSTDTQYF | TGTGCCAGCAGTGAGGGCAGAAGCACAGATACGCAGTATTTT
15 | - | TRBJ2-7 | TRBV6-5 | - | CASSYSNPGRYEQYF | TGTGCCAGCAGTTACTCGAATCCAGGGCGGTACGAGCAGTACTTC
14 | - | TRBJ1-1 | TRBV5-1 | - | CASSFVEGDTEAFF | TGCGCCAGCAGCTTTGTCGAAGGAGACACTGAAGCTTTCTTT
16 | once | TRBJ2-3 | TRBV12-5 | - | CASGLATIPSTDTQYF | TGTGCTAGTGGTTTGGCGACAATCCCTAGCACAGATACGCAGTATTTT